The 31 T cell receptor beta chains below were found in one sample sequenced in a study of cytomegalovirus exposure and HLA in healthy donors. The PCR made use of 60 Vbeta and 13 Jbeta primers. Repertoires were generated with immunoSEQ multiplex PCR, while TCRdb's copy carries only in-frame clones and drops some. The data show some 150,000 clones, more than 70% seen once. The specimen sequenced was PBMCs. These receptors originate from a woman aged 40 to 50 in good health and CMV-seronegative.

The chain links TRBV5-1 to TRBJ2-1; 9 bases align to TRBD2. V gave up 7 bases and J gave up 7 bases; unmatched junction bases: 12. This CDR3 has 15 residues. The germline gives CDR1 SGHRS, CDR2 YFSETQ. The CDR3 DNA reads as TGCGCCAGCGAATCCATGGCTAGCGGGATGAATGAGCAGTTCTTC. Translation gives CASESMASGMNEQFF.

The rearrangement uses TRBV5-1 and TRBJ2-1; TRBD1 is a possible D gene (5 bases). V was clipped by 4 bases and J by 4 bases, with 6 bases between them. Per the germline V gene, CDR1 is SGHRS and CDR2 is YFSETQ. CDR3 length equals 12 residues. CDR3 in amino acids: CASSGAYNEQFF. CDR3 sequence (DNA): TGCGCCAGCAGCGGGGCTTACAATGAGCAGTTCTTC. The full variable domain, its missing parts supplied by reference TRBV5-1 and TRBJ2-1, is KAGVTQTPRYLIKTRGQQVTLSCSPISGHRSVSWYQQTPGQGLQFLFEYFSETQRNKGNFPGRFSGRQFSNSRSEMNVSTLELGDSALYLCASSGAYNEQFFGPGTRLTVL.

The rearrangement uses TRBV5-1 and TRBJ2-5; no reliable D call. The J call may be mistaken, given a closer DNA end match to TRBJ2-7. Germline values: CDR1 SGHRS, CDR2 YFSETQ. CDR3 size: 16 residues. The CDR3: CASSLAEVYTGYEQYF. The DNA for the CDR3 is TGCGCCAGCAGCTTGGCAGAGGTTTACACTGGGTACGAGCAGTACTTC.

V usage is TRBV11-2 and J usage is TRBJ1-4, with 8 bases aligning to TRBD1. The CDR3 covers 17 residues. J gave up 5 bases and V 8 bases, and 16 bases lay outside the gene matches. Germline V gene sequence: CDR1 SGHAT, CDR2 FQNNGV. This CDR3 reads CASSPYFRTGGNEKLFF. CDR3 coding DNA: TGTGCCAGCTCTCCCTATTTTCGAACAGGGGGGAATGAAAAACTGTTTTTT.

The J gene is TRBJ1-5, the V gene TRBV4-1; D remains ambiguous. This CDR3 contains 14 residues. The V end lost 0 bases, the J end lost 6 bases, and 9 bases lay between the germline ends. CDR1 and CDR2 (germline): MGHRA, YSYEKL. In DNA, the CDR3 is TGCGCCAGCAGCCAAGATCGAGTTGCTCAGCCCCAGCATTTT. Its protein product is CASSQDRVAQPQHF.

This chain connects TRBV7-6 to TRBJ1-2; 7 bases agree with TRBD1. Germline loops: CDR1 SGHVS, CDR2 FNYEAQ. V trimming: 2 bases; J trimming: 6 bases; junction bases outside the gene matches: 3. This CDR3 comprises 13 residues. The CDR3 DNA reads as TGTGCCAGCAGCTTAAATCAGGGGGATGGCTACACCTTC. This gives the protein CASSLNQGDGYTF.

The V call is TRBV11-2, the J call TRBJ2-1; 12 nucleotides line up with TRBD2. This CDR3 has 16 amino acids. Germline V gives CDR1 SGHAT, CDR2 FQNNGV. Trimming removed 5 bases from V and 7 bases from J; junction bases left unmatched: 9. The DNA of the CDR3 is TGTGCCAGCAGCCCCTGGACTAGCGGGGATCGAAATGAGCAGTTCTTC. The encoded protein is CASSPWTSGDRNEQFF.

J is TRBJ2-3 and V is TRBV6-1; 7 bases match TRBD1. This CDR3 comprises 15 residues. The V gene's germline CDR1 is MNHNS and CDR2 SASEGT. The V segment lost 6 bases and the J segment 2 bases; nucleotides outside the gene matches: 8. This chain's CDR3 is CASSRQGPFTDTQYF. The CDR3 bases are TGTGCCAGCAGCCGACAGGGCCCCTTCACAGATACGCAGTATTTT.

The V gene is TRBV6-5, the J gene TRBJ2-3; no clear D gene. Trimming took 0 bases from V and 0 from J, leaving 7 bases between them. Per the germline V gene, CDR1 is MNHEY and CDR2 is SVGAGI. The CDR3 runs to 15 residues. The CDR3 DNA sequence: TGTGCCAGCAGTTACTCCTCGGAGAGCACAGATACGCAGTATTTT. Translation gives CASSYSSESTDTQYF.

The chain uses TRBV7-2 and TRBJ1-1, with a weak D call TRBD1 (6 bases). The germline V gene encodes CDR1 SGHTA and CDR2 FQGNSA. The CDR3 runs 13 residues. The ends were cut back, 7 bases at V and 8 bases at J, with 17 bases in the middle. CDR3 bases: TGTGCCAGCAACGTGGTGCGGGGGCGGGAAGCTTTCTTT. Its protein is CASNVVRGREAFF.

The chain has TRBV5-4 and TRBJ2-7; 8 bases map to TRBD2. The length of the CDR3 is 15 residues. J was trimmed by 4 bases and V by 4 bases; bases with no gene match: 10. Per the germline V gene, CDR1 is SGHNT and CDR2 is YYREEE (reference sequence). DNA for the CDR3: TGTGCCAGCAGCCCACGGGGGGGAACGGTTTACGAGCAGTACTTC. Protein product: CASSPRGGTVYEQYF.

The chain combines TRBV27 with TRBJ1-5; D uncertain. From germline, CDR1 is MNHEY and CDR2 SMNVEV (reference sequence). Trimming pared 8 bases from V and 7 bases from J, leaving 18 bases between. There are 14 residues in the CDR3. CDR3 loop: CASLRSDGRQPQHF. In DNA form, the CDR3 reads TGTGCCAGCCTGCGAAGCGATGGGAGACAGCCCCAGCATTTT.

The chain employs TRBV19 and TRBJ2-1; tentative D call: TRBD2 (6 bases). The CDR3 is 16 residues long. V lost 9 bases and J 0 bases, leaving 18 bases between the germline ends. Germline V gene sequence: CDR1 LNHDA, CDR2 SQIVND (reference sequence). The CDR3 nucleotides are TGTGCCAGCAGCTCCCTGGGGGGAAGCTCCTACAATGAGCAGTTCTTC. It is translated as CASSSLGGSSYNEQFF.

A note on this clone: Other DNA sequences within the sample encode an identical CDR3. CDR3 in DNA: TGTGCCAGCAGTTCTAGGACTAGCGGGGAGACCCAGTACTTC. Its protein is CASSSRTSGETQYF. This sequence joins TRBV6-5 and TRBJ2-5; 11 nucleotides line up with TRBD2. The CDR3 length is 14 residues. The V gene's germline CDR1 is MNHEY and CDR2 SVGAGI. With 4 bases clipped from V and 5 bases from J, the junction kept 3 bases outside the gene matches.

The V gene is TRBV15, the J gene TRBJ2-5; weak D call: TRBD1 (5 bases). V lost 3 bases and J 4 bases, leaving 9 bases between the germline ends. Germline assignment: CDR1 LNHNV and CDR2 YYDKDF (reference sequence). This CDR3 comprises 13 residues. This CDR3 reads CATSSRQTETQYF. Here the CDR3 DNA reads TGTGCCACCAGCAGCAGACAGACAGAGACCCAGTACTTC.

This chain connects TRBV28 to TRBJ2-1; TRBD2 matches at 7 bases. The germline V gene has CDR1 MDHEN and CDR2 SYDVKM. The CDR3 spans 12 residues. J lost 12 bases, V lost 5 bases, and 7 bases had no gene match. CDR3 sequence (DNA): TGTGCCAGCAGTGCTCAGGGCGGGAGGCAGTTCTTC. The encoded protein is CASSAQGGRQFF.

There are a few counts of this clone. The genes are TRBV12-5 and TRBJ2-3; the D gene is possibly TRBD2 (6 bases). The V gene lost 0 bases and the J gene lost 1 base, with 14 bases spanning the gap. The CDR3 consists of 17 residues. Germline assignment: CDR1 LGHNT and CDR2 FRNRAP. The CDR3 here is CASGLVLGGRRTDTQYF. CDR3 nucleotide sequence: TGTGCTAGTGGTTTGGTACTCGGGGGTAGGCGCACAGATACGCAGTATTTT. The full variable domain, rest sourced from reference TRBV12-5 and TRBJ2-3, is DARVTQTPRHKVTEMGQEVTMRCQPILGHNTVFWYRQTMMQGLELLAYFRNRAPLDDSGMPKDRFSAEMPDATLATLKIQPSEPRDSAVYFCASGLVLGGRRTDTQYFGPGTRLTVL.

The CDR3 region has the DNA TGTGCCAGCAGTGGGGGAGACAGGGGGGGAATTGATGGCTACACCTTC. Protein sequence: CASSGGDRGGIDGYTF. The chain recombines TRBV28 with TRBJ1-2; 9 nucleotides line up with TRBD1. Looked up from germline, CDR1 is MDHEN and CDR2 is SYDVKM. J gave up 6 bases and V 5 bases, and 13 bases lay outside the gene matches. This CDR3 is 16 amino acids long.

V is TRBV5-1 and J is TRBJ2-2; possibly TRBD1 for D (5 bases). CDR3 size: 16 residues. The germline gives CDR1 SGHRS, CDR2 YFSETQ. V was trimmed by 0 bases and J by 4 bases, leaving 13 bases between them. The CDR3 loop is CASSLGEGAITGELFF. In DNA, the CDR3 is TGCGCCAGCAGCTTGGGCGAAGGGGCGATCACCGGGGAGCTGTTTTTT.

This chain connects TRBV15 to TRBJ1-1; D is unresolved. Trimming pared 5 bases from V and 1 base from J, leaving 8 bases between. The CDR3 runs 13 residues. Looked up from germline, CDR1 is LNHNV and CDR2 is YYDKDF (reference sequence). The CDR3 sequence is CATSPPWNTEAFF. In DNA, the CDR3 is TGTGCCACCAGCCCCCCGTGGAACACTGAAGCTTTCTTT.

The genes are TRBV6-4 and TRBJ2-3; 9 bases are shared with TRBD2. The germline V gene has CDR1 MRHNA and CDR2 SNTAGT. V lost 2 bases and J lost 5; bases outside the gene matches: 17. This CDR3 is 19 amino acids long. For the CDR3, the DNA is TGTGCCAGCAGTGACCAGGTGCGGGGGGGGCAGTCGACGAGAGATACGCAGTATTTT. It specifies CASSDQVRGGQSTRDTQYF.

CDR3 DNA sequence: TGTGCCAGCTCACTCGGACAGGGGGCATATGGCTACACCTTC. Translation: CASSLGQGAYGYTF. The chain employs TRBV18 and TRBJ1-2; 11 bases are shared with TRBD1. Trimming cost V 4 bases and J 5 bases; bases outside gene matches: 3. The germline V gene has CDR1 KGHSH and CDR2 LQKENI. The CDR3 loop spans 14 amino acids.

The genes are TRBV5-6 and TRBJ1-1; D is unclear. This CDR3 has 13 amino acids. Germline CDR1 and CDR2: SGHDT and YYEEEE. Trimming took off 0 bases at V and 4 bases at J, with 7 bases between the two ends. CDR3 bases: TGTGCCAGCAGCTTGGTAGTCGCCACTGAAGCTTTCTTT. Translated: CASSLVVATEAFF.

The chain employs TRBV30 and TRBJ2-7; no reliable D call. From germline, CDR1 is GTSNPN and CDR2 SVGIG (reference sequence). The CDR3 has 13 amino acids. Trimming stripped 2 bases from V and 0 bases from J, with 8 bases between. The CDR3 sequence: CAWSQSISYEQYF. The DNA of the CDR3 is TGTGCCTGGAGTCAGTCGATCTCCTACGAGCAGTACTTC.

Turning to this clone: One end of the junction fails to match germline, which may point to a read error. The chain employs TRBV27 and TRBJ1-5; 12 nucleotides agree with TRBD1. The CDR3 totals 15 residues. Germline V gene lookup returns CDR1 MNHEY and CDR2 SMNVEV (reference sequence). CDR3 sequence reads: CVSSSGTGGDQPQHF. CDR3 bases: TGTGTCAGCAGTTCTGGGACAGGGGGCGATCAGCCCCAGCATTTT.

This chain uses TRBV4-1 with TRBJ2-3; D is possibly TRBD2 (6 bases). This CDR3 has 16 residues. In germline, CDR1 is MGHRA, CDR2 YSYEKL. V lost 3 bases to trimming and J lost 4 bases, with 17 bases between them. The CDR3 loop reads CASSHVGGRGADTQYF. The DNA of the CDR3 is TGCGCCAGCAGCCATGTCGGGGGTCGGGGCGCAGATACGCAGTATTTT.

In its sample, this clone was seen once. The chain is built from TRBV2 and TRBJ2-7; 10 bases fit TRBD1. The CDR3 extends over 15 amino acids. Trimming cost V 1 base and J 3 bases; bases outside gene matches: 3. CDR1 and CDR2 (germline): SNHLY, FYNNEI. CDR3 nucleotide sequence: TGTGCCAGCAGTGAAGGGGGACAGGGGTACTACGAGCAGTACTTC. Its protein is CASSEGGQGYYEQYF.

This clone was observed a single time. The rearrangement links TRBV5-1 to TRBJ2-1; 13 bases map to TRBD2. This CDR3 has 16 amino acids. Germline V gives CDR1 SGHRS, CDR2 YFSETQ. V dropped 4 bases and J dropped 5; count of bases not matched to a gene: 6. In DNA, the CDR3 is TGCGCCAGCAGCGTACTAGCGGGGGGGAACGACAATGAGCAGTTCTTC. This gives the protein CASSVLAGGNDNEQFF.

J is TRBJ1-1 and V is TRBV5-1, with TRBD1 as a possible D gene (5 bases). The ends were cut back, 0 bases at V and 0 bases at J, with 12 bases in the middle. Germline V gene lookup returns CDR1 SGHRS and CDR2 YFSETQ. The CDR3 totals 16 residues. CDR3 amino acids: CASSLGWGDLNTEAFF. The CDR3 nucleotides are TGCGCCAGCAGCTTGGGGTGGGGGGACCTGAACACTGAAGCTTTCTTT.

V gene TRBV27 combines with J gene TRBJ2-5; TRBD1 matches at 9 bases. With the DNA end fitting TRBJ2-7 better, the J assignment may be wrong. In germline, CDR1 is MNHEY, CDR2 SMNVEV (reference sequence). This CDR3 contains 15 residues. The CDR3 sequence: CASSHRGPYSYEQYF. CDR3 nucleotides: TGTGCCAGCAGTCACAGGGGGCCTTATTCCTACGAGCAGTACTTC.

This clone occurred once. The rearrangement links TRBV29-1 to TRBJ2-3; D gene unclear. V lost 3 bases, J lost 1 base, and 5 bases lay in between. Per the germline V gene, CDR1 is SQVTM and CDR2 is ANQGSEA. The CDR3 is made up of 12 amino acids. The CDR3: CSVDPGTDTQYF. The CDR3, as DNA: TGCAGCGTTGACCCGGGCACAGATACGCAGTATTTT.